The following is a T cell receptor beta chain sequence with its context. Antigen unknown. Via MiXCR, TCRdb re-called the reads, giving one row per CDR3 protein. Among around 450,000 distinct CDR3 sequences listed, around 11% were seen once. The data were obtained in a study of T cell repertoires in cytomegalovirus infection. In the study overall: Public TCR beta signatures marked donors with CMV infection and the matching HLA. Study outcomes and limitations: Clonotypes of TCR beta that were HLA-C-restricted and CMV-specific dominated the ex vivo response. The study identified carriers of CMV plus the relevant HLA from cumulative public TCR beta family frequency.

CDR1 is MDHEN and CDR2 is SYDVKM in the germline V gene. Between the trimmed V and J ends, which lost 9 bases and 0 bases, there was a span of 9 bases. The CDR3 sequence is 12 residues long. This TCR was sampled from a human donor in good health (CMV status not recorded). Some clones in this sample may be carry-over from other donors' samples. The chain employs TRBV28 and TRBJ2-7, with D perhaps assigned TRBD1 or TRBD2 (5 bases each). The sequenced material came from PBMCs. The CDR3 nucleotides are TGTGCCAGTCGGGACGGCTCCTACGAGCAGTACTTC. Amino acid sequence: CASRDGSYEQYF.